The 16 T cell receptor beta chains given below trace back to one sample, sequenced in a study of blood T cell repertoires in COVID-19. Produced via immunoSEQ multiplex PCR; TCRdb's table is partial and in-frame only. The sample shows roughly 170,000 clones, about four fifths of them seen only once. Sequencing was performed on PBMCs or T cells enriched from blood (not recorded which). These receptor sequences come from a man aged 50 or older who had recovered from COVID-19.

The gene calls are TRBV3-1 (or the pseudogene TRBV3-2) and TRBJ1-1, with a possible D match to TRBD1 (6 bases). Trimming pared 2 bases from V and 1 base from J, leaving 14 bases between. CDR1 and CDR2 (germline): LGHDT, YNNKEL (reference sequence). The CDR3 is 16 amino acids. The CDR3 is CASSQLTGQKNTEAFF. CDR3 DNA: TGTGCCAGCAGCCAATTAACAGGACAGAAGAACACTGAAGCTTTCTTT.

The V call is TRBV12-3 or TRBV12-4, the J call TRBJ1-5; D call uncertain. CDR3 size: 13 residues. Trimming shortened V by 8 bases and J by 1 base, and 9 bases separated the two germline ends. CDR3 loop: CASAEGSNQPQHF. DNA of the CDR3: TGTGCCAGCGCCGAGGGAAGCAATCAGCCCCAGCATTTT.

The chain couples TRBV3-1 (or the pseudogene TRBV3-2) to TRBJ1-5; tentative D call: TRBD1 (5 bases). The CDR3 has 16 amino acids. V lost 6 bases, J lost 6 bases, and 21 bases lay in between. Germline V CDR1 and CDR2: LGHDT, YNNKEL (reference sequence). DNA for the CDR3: TGTGCCAGCAGTCTCCGGGGGAAGGCGGGGAGTCAGCCCCAGCATTTT. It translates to CASSLRGKAGSQPQHF.

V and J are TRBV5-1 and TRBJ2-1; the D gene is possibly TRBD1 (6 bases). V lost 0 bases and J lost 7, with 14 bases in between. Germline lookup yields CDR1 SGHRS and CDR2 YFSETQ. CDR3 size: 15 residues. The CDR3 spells CASSLDQGTGNEQFF. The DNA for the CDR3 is TGCGCCAGCAGCTTGGATCAGGGGACGGGGAATGAGCAGTTCTTC.

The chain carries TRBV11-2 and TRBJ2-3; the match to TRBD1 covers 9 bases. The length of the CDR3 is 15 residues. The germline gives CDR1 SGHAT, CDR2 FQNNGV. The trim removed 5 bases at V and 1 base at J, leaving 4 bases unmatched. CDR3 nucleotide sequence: TGTGCCAGCAGCCACCGACAGGGGGGCACAGATACGCAGTATTTT. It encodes CASSHRQGGTDTQYF.

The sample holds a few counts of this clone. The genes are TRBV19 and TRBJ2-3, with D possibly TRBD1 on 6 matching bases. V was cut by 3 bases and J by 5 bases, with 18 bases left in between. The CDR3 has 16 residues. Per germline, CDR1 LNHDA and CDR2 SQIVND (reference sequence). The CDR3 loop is CASSIGTQLLGDTQYF. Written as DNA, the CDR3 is TGTGCCAGTAGTATCGGGACACAGCTTCTGGGAGATACGCAGTATTTT.

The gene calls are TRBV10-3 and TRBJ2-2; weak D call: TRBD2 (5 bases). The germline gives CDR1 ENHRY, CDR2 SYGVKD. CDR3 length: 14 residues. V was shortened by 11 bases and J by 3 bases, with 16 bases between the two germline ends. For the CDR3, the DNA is TGTGCCGCCACGACCGTCGGGGACACCGGGGAGCTGTTTTTT. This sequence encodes CAATTVGDTGELFF.

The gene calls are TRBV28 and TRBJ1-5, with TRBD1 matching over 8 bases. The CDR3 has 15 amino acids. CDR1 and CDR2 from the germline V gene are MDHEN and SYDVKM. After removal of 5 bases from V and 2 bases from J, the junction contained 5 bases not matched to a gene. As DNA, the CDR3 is TGTGCCAGCAGTCTCAGGGGGCTAGGCAATCAGCCCCAGCATTTT. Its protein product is CASSLRGLGNQPQHF.

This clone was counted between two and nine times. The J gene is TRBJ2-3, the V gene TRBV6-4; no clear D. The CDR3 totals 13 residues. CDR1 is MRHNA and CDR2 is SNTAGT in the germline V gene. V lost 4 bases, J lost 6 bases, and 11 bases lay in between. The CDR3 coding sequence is TGTGCCAGCAGTGGAACCCCCGCGGATACGCAGTATTTT. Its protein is CASSGTPADTQYF.

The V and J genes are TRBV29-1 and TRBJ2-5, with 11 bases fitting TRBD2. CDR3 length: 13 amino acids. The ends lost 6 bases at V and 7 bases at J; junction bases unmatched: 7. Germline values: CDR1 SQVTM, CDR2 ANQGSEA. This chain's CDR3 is CSVDSGGAWTQYF. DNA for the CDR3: TGCAGCGTCGATAGCGGGGGGGCCTGGACCCAGTACTTC.

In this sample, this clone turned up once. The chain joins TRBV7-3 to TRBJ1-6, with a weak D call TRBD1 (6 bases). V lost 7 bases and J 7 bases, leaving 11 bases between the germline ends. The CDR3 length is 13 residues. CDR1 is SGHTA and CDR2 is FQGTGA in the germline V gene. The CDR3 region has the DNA TGTGCCAGCAAAGCAGGGGTGAATTCACCCCTCCACTTT. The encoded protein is CASKAGVNSPLHF.

CDR3 nucleotides: TGTGCCAGCAGTTACTCGGGGACAGTGGCGATCGGAGGCTACACCTTC. As protein: CASSYSGTVAIGGYTF. The rearrangement links TRBV6-2 or TRBV6-3 to TRBJ1-2; 7 nucleotides agree with TRBD1. This CDR3 region has 16 residues. The V gene end was trimmed by 0 bases and the J gene end by 8 bases; junction bases not matched to a gene: 12. Looked up from germline, CDR1 is MNHEY and CDR2 is SVGEGT.

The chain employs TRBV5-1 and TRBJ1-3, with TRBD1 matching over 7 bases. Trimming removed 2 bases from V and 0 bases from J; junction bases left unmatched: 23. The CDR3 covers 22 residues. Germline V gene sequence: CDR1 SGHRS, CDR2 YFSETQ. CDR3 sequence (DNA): TGCGCCAGCAGCTTTTTTAGTTCGTGGGACAGCGTTACTTATTCCTCTGGAAACACCATATATTTT. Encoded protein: CASSFFSSWDSVTYSSGNTIYF.

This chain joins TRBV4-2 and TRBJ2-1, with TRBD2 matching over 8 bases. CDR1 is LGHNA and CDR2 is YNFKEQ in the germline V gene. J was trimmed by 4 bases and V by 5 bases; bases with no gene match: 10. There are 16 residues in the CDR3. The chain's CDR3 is CASSSTGTSGYNEQFF. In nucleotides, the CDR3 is TGTGCCAGCAGCTCAACCGGGACTAGTGGGTACAATGAGCAGTTCTTC.

The CDR3 loop reads CASSLGRGTGNEKLFF. The CDR3 DNA follows: TGTGCCAGCAGCTTAGGGCGGGGGACTGGGAATGAAAAACTGTTTTTT. The V gene is TRBV7-2, the J gene TRBJ1-4, with D maybe TRBD1 (5 bases). The CDR3 consists of 16 residues. The germline V gene encodes CDR1 SGHTA and CDR2 FQGNSA. Trimming cost V 1 base and J 5 bases, with 14 bases left between them.

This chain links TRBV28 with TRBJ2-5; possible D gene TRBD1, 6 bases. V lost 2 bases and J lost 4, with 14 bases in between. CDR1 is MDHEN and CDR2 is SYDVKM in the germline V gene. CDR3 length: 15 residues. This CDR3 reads CASSLHTGRAETQYF. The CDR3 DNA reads TGTGCCAGCAGTTTACATACAGGGAGAGCAGAGACCCAGTACTTC. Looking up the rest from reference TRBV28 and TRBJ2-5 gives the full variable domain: DVKVTQSSRYLVKRTGEKVFLECVQDMDHENMFWYRQDPGLGLRLIYFSYDVKMKEKGDIPEGYSVSREKKERFSLILESASTNQTSMYLCASSLHTGRAETQYFGPGTRLLVL.